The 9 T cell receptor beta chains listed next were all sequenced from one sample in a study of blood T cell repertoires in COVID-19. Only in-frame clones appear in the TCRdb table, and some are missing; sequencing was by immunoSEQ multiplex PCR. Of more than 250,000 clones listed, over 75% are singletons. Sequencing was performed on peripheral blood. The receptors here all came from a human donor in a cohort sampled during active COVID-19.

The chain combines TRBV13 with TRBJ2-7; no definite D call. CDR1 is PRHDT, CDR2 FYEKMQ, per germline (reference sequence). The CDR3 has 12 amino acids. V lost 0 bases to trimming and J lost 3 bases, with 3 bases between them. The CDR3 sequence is CASSLGYYEQYF. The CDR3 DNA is TGTGCCAGCAGCTTAGGATACTACGAGCAGTACTTC.

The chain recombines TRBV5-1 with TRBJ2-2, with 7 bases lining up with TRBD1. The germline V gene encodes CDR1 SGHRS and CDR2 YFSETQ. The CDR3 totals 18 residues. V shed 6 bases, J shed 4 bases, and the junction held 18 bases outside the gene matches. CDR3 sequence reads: CASTDEKIDRVGTGELFF. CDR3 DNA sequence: TGCGCCAGCACCGACGAGAAAATTGACAGGGTGGGCACCGGGGAGCTGTTTTTT.

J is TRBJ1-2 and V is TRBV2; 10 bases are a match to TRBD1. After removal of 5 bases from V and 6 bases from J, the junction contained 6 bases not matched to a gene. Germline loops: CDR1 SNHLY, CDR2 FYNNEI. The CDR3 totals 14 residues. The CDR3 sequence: CASSYTGTGDGYTF. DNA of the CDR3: TGTGCCAGCAGTTATACCGGGACAGGGGATGGCTACACCTTC.

DNA of the CDR3: TGTGCCAGCAGTTACCTTCCGACAGGGGGCGATGGCTACACCTTC. As protein: CASSYLPTGGDGYTF. The rearrangement joins TRBV6-5 to TRBJ1-2; TRBD1 matches at 10 bases. The CDR3 spans 15 residues. Germline CDR1 MNHEY, CDR2 SVGAGI. With 2 bases clipped from V and 6 bases from J, the junction kept 6 bases outside the gene matches.

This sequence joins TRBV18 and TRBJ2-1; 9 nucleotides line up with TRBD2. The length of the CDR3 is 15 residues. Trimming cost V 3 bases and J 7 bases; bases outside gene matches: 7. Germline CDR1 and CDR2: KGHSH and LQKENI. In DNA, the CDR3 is TGTGCCAGCTCACCTAGTAGCGGGGGACCAAATGAGCAGTTCTTC. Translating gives CASSPSSGGPNEQFF.

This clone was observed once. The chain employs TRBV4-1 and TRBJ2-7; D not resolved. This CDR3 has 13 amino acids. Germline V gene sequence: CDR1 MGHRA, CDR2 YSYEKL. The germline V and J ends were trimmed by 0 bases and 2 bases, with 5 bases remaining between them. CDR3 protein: CASSQDGPYEQYF. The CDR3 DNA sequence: TGCGCCAGCAGCCAAGACGGTCCCTACGAGCAGTACTTC.

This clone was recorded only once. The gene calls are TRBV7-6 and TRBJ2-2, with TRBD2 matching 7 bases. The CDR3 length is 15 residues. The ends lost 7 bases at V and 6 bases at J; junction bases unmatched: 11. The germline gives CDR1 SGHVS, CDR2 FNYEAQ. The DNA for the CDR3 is TGTGCCAGCACCCAAGCGGGGATTCTGGCCGGGGAGCTGTTTTTT. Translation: CASTQAGILAGELFF.

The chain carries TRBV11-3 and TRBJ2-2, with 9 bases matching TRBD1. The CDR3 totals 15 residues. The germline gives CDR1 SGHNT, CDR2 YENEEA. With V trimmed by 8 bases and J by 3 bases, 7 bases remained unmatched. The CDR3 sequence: CASHRGLQHTGELFF. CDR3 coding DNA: TGTGCCAGCCACAGGGGGCTGCAGCACACCGGGGAGCTGTTTTTT.

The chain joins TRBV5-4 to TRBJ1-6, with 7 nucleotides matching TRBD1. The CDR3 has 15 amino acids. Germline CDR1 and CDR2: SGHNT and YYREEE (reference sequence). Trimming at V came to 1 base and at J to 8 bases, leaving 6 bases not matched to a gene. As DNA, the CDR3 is TGTGCCAGCAGCTTGTGGGGACAGAGACATTCACCCCTCCACTTT. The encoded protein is CASSLWGQRHSPLHF.